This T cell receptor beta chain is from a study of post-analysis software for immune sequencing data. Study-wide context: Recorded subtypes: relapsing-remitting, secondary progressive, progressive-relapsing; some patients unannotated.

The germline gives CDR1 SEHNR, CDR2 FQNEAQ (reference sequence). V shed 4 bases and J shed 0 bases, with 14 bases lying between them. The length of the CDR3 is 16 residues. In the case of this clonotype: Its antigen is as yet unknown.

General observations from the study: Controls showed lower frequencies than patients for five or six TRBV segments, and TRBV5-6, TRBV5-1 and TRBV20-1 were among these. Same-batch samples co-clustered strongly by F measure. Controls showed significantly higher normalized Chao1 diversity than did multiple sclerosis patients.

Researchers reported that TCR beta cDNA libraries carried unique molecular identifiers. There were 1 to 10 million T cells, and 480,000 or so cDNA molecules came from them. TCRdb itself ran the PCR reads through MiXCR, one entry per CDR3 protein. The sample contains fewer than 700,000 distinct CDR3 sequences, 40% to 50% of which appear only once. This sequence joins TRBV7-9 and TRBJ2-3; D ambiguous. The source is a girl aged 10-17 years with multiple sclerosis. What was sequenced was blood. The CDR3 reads CASSSEAVTSTDTQYF. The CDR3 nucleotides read TGTGCCAGCAGCTCCGAGGCGGTTACTAGCACAGATACGCAGTATTTT.